This is a list of T cell receptor beta chains from one sample in a study of cytomegalovirus exposure and HLA in healthy donors. Sequencing used immunoSEQ multiplex PCR; TCRdb keeps in-frame clones, though not all of them. The repertoire holds under 95,000 clones, with roughly 88% as singletons. Material: PBMCs. These receptors originate from a man aged 25-40 years in good health and CMV-seronegative. CDR3s include the opening cysteine and the closing phenylalanine or tryptophan. The order of the fields is J gene, clone size, V gene, CDR3 length, D gene, CDR3 DNA, CDR3 protein. The D gene is left open where the match is weak. The listing skips clone size in some rows; elsewhere it reads once, few, many or a size class.

TRBJ2-1	NA	TRBV6-5	13	NA	TGTGCCAGCAGTGAGGCGTCCTACAATGAGCAGTTCTTC	CASSEASYNEQFF
TRBJ2-7	NA	TRBV10-3	12	NA	TGTGCCATCAGTGACGGGGGGCACGAGCAGTACTTC	CAISDGGHEQYF
TRBJ2-7	NA	TRBV18	15	TRBD1	TGTGCCAGCTCACCCCCGGACAGGGGTGGCTACGAGCAGTACTTC	CASSPPDRGGYEQYF
TRBJ2-1	NA	TRBV2	16	TRBD2	TGTGCCAGCAGTGGGACTAGCGGGGCCATCTACAATGAGCAGTTCTTC	CASSGTSGAIYNEQFF
TRBJ1-5	NA	TRBV19	14	TRBD1	TGTGCCAGTAGTCCGAGGACAGGGTTTCAGCCCCAGCATTTT	CASSPRTGFQPQHF
TRBJ2-7	NA	TRBV6-1	16	NA	TGTGCCAGCAGTGACTACCAATCTCACTATACCTACGAGCAGTACTTC	CASSDYQSHYTYEQYF
TRBJ1-2	NA	TRBV30	13	NA	TGTGCCTGGAGTAGACCCGGAGAAGGTGGCTACACCTTC	CAWSRPGEGGYTF
TRBJ2-7	NA	TRBV7-2	14	TRBD1	TGTGCCAGCAGCTCACTACAGGGGGTAGGGGAGCAGTACTTC	CASSSLQGVGEQYF
TRBJ1-1	NA	TRBV4-1	16	NA	TGCGCCAGCAGCCAAGGTCCGGCCGGAGTAAGGACTGAAGCTTTCTTT	CASSQGPAGVRTEAFF
TRBJ1-3	NA	TRBV6-1	15	NA	TGTGCCAGCAGTGAAGCACAGGGTCCTGGAAACACCATATATTTT	CASSEAQGPGNTIYF
TRBJ2-3	NA	TRBV19	14	TRBD1	TGTGCCAGTGCCATTGGACAGGGCACAGATACGCAGTATTTT	CASAIGQGTDTQYF
TRBJ1-2	NA	TRBV6-6	12	NA	TGTGCCAGCAGATCAGGAGGGGTGGGCTACACCTTC	CASRSGGVGYTF
TRBJ1-1	NA	TRBV7-9	15	NA	TGTGCCAGCAGCTTCATCCAGGGCCGGAACACTGAAGCTTTCTTT	CASSFIQGRNTEAFF
TRBJ1-5	few	TRBV2	15	NA	TGTGCCAGCAGCCCGACAGGATATAGCAATCAGCCCCAGCATTTT	CASSPTGYSNQPQHF
TRBJ2-5	NA	TRBV11-3	15	NA	TGTGCCAGCAGCTTAGGGGCATGGGCTGAAGAGACCCAGTACTTC	CASSLGAWAEETQYF
TRBJ2-7	NA	TRBV15	15	NA	TGTGCCACCAGCAGAGCGGGGGACAGACTCTACGAGCAGTACTTC	CATSRAGDRLYEQYF
TRBJ1-6	NA	TRBV21-1	14	NA	TGTGCCAGCGTTCGCAGACAGGGCTGTTCACCCCTCCACTTT	CASVRRQGCSPLHF
TRBJ1-4	NA	TRBV5-1	18	NA	TGCGCCAGCAGCTTGGGGATGTCAGGGGTAGCCTCTAATGAAAAACTGTTTTTT	CASSLGMSGVASNEKLFF
TRBJ1-4	NA	TRBV2	14	NA	TGTGCCAGCAGTTTGGGAGGCCGCGGTGAAAAACTGTTTTTT	CASSLGGRGEKLFF
TRBJ2-7	NA	TRBV5-1	15	TRBD1	TGCGCCAGCAGCTTGGTTCGGACAGGGACTTACGAGCAGTACTTC	CASSLVRTGTYEQYF
TRBJ1-2	NA	TRBV11-2	13	NA	TGTGCCAGCAGCTTAGAAGGACAGTCGGGCTACACCTTC	CASSLEGQSGYTF
TRBJ2-5	NA	TRBV30	13	NA	TGTGCCTGGCTACGCCTAACCACGGAGACCCAGTACTTC	CAWLRLTTETQYF
TRBJ1-2	once	TRBV28	15	TRBD1	TGTGCCAGCAGTTTAGGGACAGCAATTAACTATGGCTACACCTTC	CASSLGTAINYGYTF
TRBJ1-1	NA	TRBV7-9	14	NA	TGTGCCAGCAGCCTAACAGGGTTTAGCACTGAAGCTTTCTTT	CASSLTGFSTEAFF
TRBJ2-1	NA	TRBV27	15	NA	TGTGCCAGCACCCCGTACGGTCCCTCCTACAATGAGCAGTTCTTC	CASTPYGPSYNEQFF
TRBJ2-1	NA	TRBV5-1	16	TRBD1	TGCGCCAGCAGCTTACGCCGGGACAGCGACTACAATGAGCAGTTCTTC	CASSLRRDSDYNEQFF
TRBJ2-1	NA	TRBV9	17	TRBD2	TGTGCCAGCAGCGCGGCTCGGACTAGCGGGGGGCACAATGAGCAGTTCTTC	CASSAARTSGGHNEQFF
TRBJ1-6	NA	TRBV6-5	15	TRBD1	TGTGCCAGCAGTTACCAGACAGGGAGCGGTTCACCCCTCCACTTT	CASSYQTGSGSPLHF
TRBJ2-7	NA	TRBV19	15	TRBD1	TGTGCCAGTAGTACACCCGGACAGGGGTTCAACGAGCAGTACTTC	CASSTPGQGFNEQYF
TRBJ1-1	NA	TRBV19	15	TRBD1	TGTGCCAGTAGTATAGGGGTTGGGACAGCTACCGAAGCTTTCTTT	CASSIGVGTATEAFF
TRBJ1-1	NA	TRBV13	16	NA	TGTGCCAGCAGCTTACGAGCGGCGGCTTGGGGCACTGAAGCTTTCTTT	CASSLRAAAWGTEAFF
TRBJ2-1	NA	TRBV5-1	15	TRBD2	TGCGCCAGCAGCTTGGTTGCGGCGGGAGTGTTTGAGCAGTTCTTC	CASSLVAAGVFEQFF
TRBJ2-1	once	TRBV28	14	NA	TGTGCCAGCAGTTTCTCAGACAGAGACAATGAGCAGTTCTTC	CASSFSDRDNEQFF
TRBJ2-3	NA	TRBV2	14	NA	TGTGCCAGAGGAGCTGACGGGAACACAGATACGCAGTATTTT	CARGADGNTDTQYF
TRBJ1-2	NA	TRBV28	13	TRBD1	TGTGCCAGCAGGTCAGACAGGGCGTATGGCTACACCTTC	CASRSDRAYGYTF
TRBJ2-5	NA	TRBV11-2	14	NA	TGTGCCAGCAGCCAAAGGCGGGAAGAAGAGACCCAGTACTTC	CASSQRREEETQYF
TRBJ1-2	NA	TRBV29-1	11	NA	TGCAGCGTTGTTTTTAGCTATGGCTACACCTTC	CSVVFSYGYTF
TRBJ2-2	NA	TRBV4-1	13	NA	TGCGCCAGCAGCCAATTTAGGGGCGGGGAGCTGTTTTTT	CASSQFRGGELFF
TRBJ2-1	NA	TRBV7-9	14	NA	TGTGCCAGCAGCTTAGTTGGGGGCACAAATGAGCAGTTCTTC	CASSLVGGTNEQFF
TRBJ2-1	once	TRBV10-2	15	NA	TGCGCCAGCAGTGCGGCGGGCATCTCCTACAATGAGCAGTTCTTC	CASSAAGISYNEQFF
TRBJ2-2	NA	TRBV5-4	14	NA	TGTGCCAGCAGCTTGGTTCAGGGGCCCGGGGAGCTGTTTTTT	CASSLVQGPGELFF
TRBJ1-3	NA	TRBV2	15	TRBD1	TGTGCCAGCTTGGGGGGACAGACCTCTGGAAACACCATATATTTT	CASLGGQTSGNTIYF
TRBJ1-2	NA	TRBV5-6	15	NA	TGTGCCAGCAGCCATTGGGAGGGGGCTAACTATGGCTACACCTTC	CASSHWEGANYGYTF
TRBJ2-7	NA	TRBV27	12	NA	TGTGCCAGCAGTCGAACTAGGTACGAGCAGTACTTC	CASSRTRYEQYF
TRBJ1-1	NA	TRBV25-1	15	NA	TGTGCCAGCAGTGAATCGGGTAGTAAGAGCACTGAAGCTTTCTTT	CASSESGSKSTEAFF
TRBJ2-5	once	TRBV27	15	NA	TGTGCCAGCAGTTTAAGTCCCGCGGGGCGGGAGACCCAGTACTTC	CASSLSPAGRETQYF
TRBJ2-7	NA	TRBV5-4	14	NA	TGTGCCAGCAGCTTGGGGGGACAATTCTACGAGCAGTACTTC	CASSLGGQFYEQYF